The text below deals with one T cell receptor (beta chain). Its antigen is as yet unknown. The record originates from a study of cytomegalovirus exposure and HLA in healthy donors. Study observations and caveats: It was reportedly the case that the classifier diagnosed cytomegalovirus status with high specificity and sensitivity. The authors confirmed in vitro that three CMV-associated chains were specific for CMV antigens. A list of roughly 180 TCR beta chains associated with cytomegalovirus was given.

Sequencing used immunoSEQ multiplex PCR; TCRdb keeps in-frame clones, though not all of them. The data hold 60,000 to 80,000 clones, with around 85% observed a single time. The approximately 120-subject validation cohort, separate from the approximately 630-subject first cohort, included the donors. Sample: PBMCs. The sequence was obtained from a man aged 30-40 years in good health and CMV-seronegative.

CDR3 region: CASSQINYGRSTNEKLFF. The CDR3 DNA is TGCGCCAGCAGCCAAATAAACTACGGGAGGTCAACTAATGAAAAACTGTTTTTT. This sequence joins TRBV4-1 and TRBJ1-4, with unresolved D. The germline V gene has CDR1 MGHRA and CDR2 YSYEKL. V was shortened by 2 bases and J by 0 bases, with 16 bases between the two germline ends. The CDR3 is 18 amino acids.